Below, 27 T cell receptor beta chains from the same sample are listed, as sequenced in a study of T cell responses to AZD1222 COVID-19 vaccine. TCRdb keeps only in-frame clones here, not all; method: immunoSEQ multiplex PCR. The sample consists of 150,000 to 170,000 clones, roughly 90% of them appearing once. The specimen comprised peripheral blood, sampled on day 0 of MenACWY control vaccination. The source is an adult in good health.

With regard to this clone: In the same sample, other DNA sequences code for this CDR3. The chain carries TRBV5-1 and TRBJ1-1; possible D gene TRBD1, 6 bases. V lost 1 base to trimming and J lost 0 bases, with 7 bases between them. The CDR3 is made up of 14 amino acids. Germline CDR1 is SGHRS and CDR2 is YFSETQ. This CDR3 reads CASSLQGMNTEAFF. The CDR3 DNA reads as TGCGCCAGCAGCTTGCAGGGGATGAACACTGAAGCTTTCTTT.

This chain uses TRBV4-2 with TRBJ1-5, with unresolved D. The V end lost 1 base, the J end lost 6 bases, and 7 bases lay between the germline ends. CDR3 size: 13 residues. CDR1 and CDR2 from the germline V gene are LGHNA and YNFKEQ. The CDR3 region has the DNA TGTGCCAGCAGCCAAGGGAACGCTCAGCCCCAGCATTTT. Amino acids: CASSQGNAQPQHF.

The gene calls are TRBV5-4 and TRBJ2-1, with 16 bases matching TRBD2. The CDR3 has 17 residues. Germline V gene data show CDR1 as SGHNT and CDR2 as YYREEE (reference sequence). With 4 bases clipped from V and 4 bases from J, the junction kept 5 bases outside the gene matches. The CDR3 DNA is TGTGCCAGCAGCCCGGGACTAGCGGGGGGGAGTTACAATGAGCAGTTCTTC. As protein: CASSPGLAGGSYNEQFF.

The chain joins TRBV7-9 to TRBJ1-1, with D perhaps matching TRBD1 (6 bases). With 7 bases removed from V and 8 bases from J, the gap between germline ends came to 14 bases. CDR3 length: 12 residues. Per the germline V gene, CDR1 is SEHNR and CDR2 is FQNEAQ (reference sequence). Here the CDR3 DNA reads TGTGCCAGCACCTTTCTCGACAGGGAAGCTTTCTTT. Translated: CASTFLDREAFF.

This clone appeared a single time. The chain uses TRBV5-1 and TRBJ2-5; D is uncertain. CDR3 length: 14 residues. Germline CDR1 is SGHRS and CDR2 is YFSETQ. V was pared by 4 bases and J by 1 base, with 11 bases between. CDR3 in DNA: TGCGCCAGCAGCCCCCAGACACCCCAAGAGACCCAGTACTTC. It yields the protein CASSPQTPQETQYF.

About this clone: A junction end diverges from the germline sequence, so it may reflect a read error. CDR3 DNA: TGTGCTAGCAGCCGAGGACTAGCGGGAGGAACCGGGGAGCTGTTTTTT. This sequence encodes CASSRGLAGGTGELFF. This rearrangement joins TRBV7-7 to TRBJ2-2; 14 nucleotides line up with TRBD2. The CDR3 runs to 16 residues. Germline V gene lookup returns CDR1 SSHAT and CDR2 FNYEAQ (reference sequence).

The chain combines TRBV6-2 or TRBV6-3 with TRBJ2-7; 8 bases match TRBD1. CDR1 and CDR2 (germline): MNHEY, SVGEGT. V dropped 0 bases and J dropped 3; count of bases not matched to a gene: 16. The length of the CDR3 is 19 residues. The DNA of the CDR3 is TGTGCCAGCAGTTACTCCACGGAATCGGACAGGGAACAGTACTACGAGCAGTACTTC. Translating it yields CASSYSTESDREQYYEQYF.

The chain links TRBV19 to TRBJ2-1, with a tentative D call TRBD2 (6 bases). The CDR3 has 15 amino acids. Looked up from germline, CDR1 is LNHDA and CDR2 is SQIVND (reference sequence). Deletions cut 3 bases from V and 4 bases from J, with 13 bases between. In DNA, the CDR3 is TGTGCCAGTAGTATTATGCCTGGGGGGTACAATGAGCAGTTCTTC. Its protein is CASSIMPGGYNEQFF.

The genes are TRBV18 and TRBJ2-7, with 9 bases identical to TRBD1. The CDR3 spans 13 residues. J gave up 5 bases and V 1 base, and 0 bases lay outside the gene matches. Germline V gene lookup returns CDR1 KGHSH and CDR2 LQKENI. For the CDR3, the DNA is TGTGCCAGCTCACCACGGGACAGGGACGAGCAGTACTTC. It translates to CASSPRDRDEQYF.

This chain uses TRBV19 with TRBJ1-6; D is undetermined. The V gene lost 5 bases and the J gene lost 6 bases, with 14 bases spanning the gap. Germline V gene sequence: CDR1 LNHDA, CDR2 SQIVND (reference sequence). CDR3 length equals 15 residues. The CDR3, as DNA: TGTGCCAGTAGTGTGGGATCGTGGATTAATTCACCCCTCCACTTT. Residues: CASSVGSWINSPLHF.

The chain has TRBV5-1 and TRBJ1-5; a weak D match, TRBD1 (5 bases). Trimming shortened V by 0 bases and J by 0 bases, and 13 bases separated the two germline ends. CDR1 and CDR2 (germline): SGHRS, YFSETQ. The CDR3 has 17 residues. This CDR3 reads CASSLDPLGVSNQPQHF. CDR3 nucleotide sequence: TGCGCCAGCAGCTTGGACCCCCTAGGGGTTAGCAATCAGCCCCAGCATTTT.

This chain joins TRBV5-4 and TRBJ2-2; TRBD1 might be the D (5 bases). Per germline, CDR1 SGHNT and CDR2 YYREEE (reference sequence). The CDR3 contains 15 residues. With 4 bases removed from V and 6 bases from J, the gap between germline ends came to 16 bases. The chain's CDR3 is CASSRMGPSAGELFF. The CDR3 DNA follows: TGTGCCAGCAGCCGGATGGGGCCGAGCGCCGGGGAGCTGTTTTTT.

The rearrangement uses TRBV11-2 and TRBJ2-1, with D maybe TRBD1 (5 bases). CDR3 size: 12 residues. V was clipped by 5 bases and J by 8 bases, with 10 bases between them. CDR1 is SGHAT and CDR2 is FQNNGV in the germline V gene. Written as DNA, the CDR3 is TGTGCCAGCAGCCTAGGGGCGGATGAGCAGTTCTTC. This codes for CASSLGADEQFF.

The chain recombines TRBV4-1 with TRBJ2-1, with TRBD2 matching 13 bases. J gave up 10 bases and V 3 bases, and 6 bases lay outside the gene matches. The CDR3 totals 15 residues. From germline, CDR1 is MGHRA and CDR2 YSYEKL. The CDR3 nucleotides are TGCGCCAGCAGCCAGGGACTAGCGGGATCAGGCGAGCAGTTCTTC. Encoded protein: CASSQGLAGSGEQFF.

The rearrangement uses TRBV7-9 and TRBJ2-2, with D possibly being TRBD1 (6 bases). Trimming removed 5 bases from V and 7 bases from J, with 17 bases in between. The CDR3 has 15 residues. Germline V gene data show CDR1 as SEHNR and CDR2 as FQNEAQ (reference sequence). The CDR3 DNA follows: TGTGCCAGCAGCGACCTACAGGGCTTCGGCGGGGAGCTGTTTTTT. Translated: CASSDLQGFGGELFF.

The chain joins TRBV3-1 (or the pseudogene TRBV3-2) to TRBJ2-2; 10 nucleotides agree with TRBD2. The CDR3 spans 16 residues. CDR1 and CDR2 (germline): LGHDT, YNNKEL (reference sequence). The ends lost 5 bases at V and 2 bases at J; junction bases unmatched: 5. The CDR3 coding sequence is TGTGCCAGCAGCTTCCGGACTAGCGGAAACACCGGGGAGCTGTTTTTT. This encodes CASSFRTSGNTGELFF.

The chain employs TRBV5-1 and TRBJ1-2; TRBD1 matches 7 bases. The V segment lost 0 bases and the J segment 0 bases; nucleotides outside the gene matches: 2. This CDR3 contains 15 residues. Germline V CDR1 and CDR2: SGHRS, YFSETQ. CDR3 sequence: CASSLDRGANYGYTF. Written as DNA, the CDR3 is TGCGCCAGCAGCTTGGACAGGGGAGCTAACTATGGCTACACCTTC.

V and J are TRBV7-9 and TRBJ2-7, with 7 nucleotides matching TRBD2. The CDR3 has 13 residues. Trimming removed 6 bases from V and 2 bases from J; junction bases left unmatched: 4. Germline CDR1 SEHNR, CDR2 FQNEAQ (reference sequence). The CDR3 DNA follows: TGTGCCAGCAGACCTAGCGGCACCTACGAGCAGTACTTC. It yields the protein CASRPSGTYEQYF.

V gene TRBV19 combines with J gene TRBJ2-1; 7 nucleotides match TRBD2. The CDR3 sequence is 12 residues long. Germline CDR1 is LNHDA and CDR2 is SQIVND (reference sequence). The CDR3 sequence is CATGGAYNEQFF. The CDR3 bases are TGTGCTACGGGGGGAGCCTACAATGAGCAGTTCTTC. The entire variable domain, with the rest obtained from reference TRBV19 and TRBJ2-1, is as follows: DGGITQSPKYLFRKEGQNVTLSCEQNLNHDAMYWYRQDPGQGLRLIYYSQIVNDFQKGDIAEGYSVSREKKESFPLTVTSAQKNPTAFYLCATGGAYNEQFFGPGTRLTVL.

The chain uses TRBV28 and TRBJ2-4; perhaps TRBD1 as D (7 bases). In germline, CDR1 is MDHEN, CDR2 SYDVKM. There are 15 residues in the CDR3. Between the trimmed V and J ends, which lost 4 bases and 9 bases, there was a span of 19 bases. The CDR3 loop reads CASSSRRGRFGIQYF. The CDR3 region has the DNA TGTGCCAGCAGTTCCCGGAGGGGGCGGTTTGGCATTCAGTACTTC.

This chain links TRBV19 with TRBJ1-3; weak D call: TRBD1 (5 bases). The germline V gene has CDR1 LNHDA and CDR2 SQIVND (reference sequence). The CDR3 has 17 residues. Trimming shortened V by 5 bases and J by 0 bases, and 17 bases separated the two germline ends. CDR3: CASSPRPPGASGNTIYF. The CDR3 region has the DNA TGTGCCAGTAGTCCGCGACCCCCCGGGGCCTCTGGAAACACCATATATTTT.

In this sample, this clone turned up once. Here the CDR3 DNA reads TGTGCCAGCAGTCGTGGGGACGCTTGGAACACTGAAGCTTTCTTT. Its protein is CASSRGDAWNTEAFF. The chain uses TRBV27 and TRBJ1-1; a possible D gene is TRBD1 (5 bases). The length of the CDR3 is 15 residues. Germline V lookup: CDR1 MNHEY, CDR2 SMNVEV (reference sequence). V was shortened by 5 bases and J by 1 base, with 14 bases between the two germline ends.

This chain links TRBV12-3 or TRBV12-4 with TRBJ2-7; D may match TRBD1 or TRBD2 (5 bases each). The CDR3 is made up of 13 amino acids. The V end was cut by 5 bases, the J end by 3 bases, with 11 bases between. CDR3 nucleotides: TGTGCCAGCAGTCCGGGGCCTTTCTACGAGCAGTACGTC. Translating gives CASSPGPFYEQYV.

This chain connects TRBV3-1 (or the pseudogene TRBV3-2) to TRBJ1-2; no clear D. The CDR3 totals 11 residues. V gave up 4 bases and J gave up 6 bases, with 6 bases separating them. Germline CDR1 LGHDT, CDR2 YNNKEL (reference sequence). CDR3 nucleotides: TGTGCCAGCAGCCCCCCAAATGGCTACACCTTC. Translation gives CASSPPNGYTF.

This chain uses TRBV5-4 with TRBJ2-1; TRBD2 might be the D (5 bases). Germline V gene sequence: CDR1 SGHNT, CDR2 YYREEE (reference sequence). CDR3 length equals 16 residues. Deletions cut 1 base from V and 1 base from J, with 12 bases between. The CDR3 spells CASSLIGRVSYNEQFF. The CDR3 coding sequence is TGTGCCAGCAGCTTGATCGGGCGGGTTTCCTACAATGAGCAGTTCTTC.

The chain uses TRBV5-1 and TRBJ2-7; D is possibly TRBD2 (6 bases). The germline V gene encodes CDR1 SGHRS and CDR2 YFSETQ. This CDR3 spans 14 amino acids. Between the trimmed V and J ends, which lost 4 bases and 3 bases, there was a span of 14 bases. DNA for the CDR3: TGCGCCAGCAGCACCCGGGACTTTCACTACGAGCAGTACTTC. This translates into CASSTRDFHYEQYF.

In regard to this clone: One junction end disagrees with the germline gene, perhaps due to a read error. The genes are TRBV5-1 and TRBJ2-5; D may match TRBD1 or TRBD2 (7 bases each). This CDR3 region has 14 residues. The V gene's germline CDR1 is SGHRS and CDR2 YFSETQ. The CDR3 loop is CARSSGGGQETQYF. CDR3 nucleotide sequence: TGCGCCCGCAGCTCAGGGGGGGGCCAAGAGACCCAGTACTTC.